The 26 T cell receptor beta chains below all came from one sample that was sequenced in a study of cytomegalovirus exposure and HLA in healthy donors. PCR primers comprised 60 Vbeta and 13 Jbeta primers. Libraries were prepared by immunoSEQ multiplex PCR; TCRdb keeps only in-frame clonotypes and omits some of them. The sample consists of more than 200,000 clones, about 83% of them appearing once. The sample was PBMCs. The receptors shown here come from a middle-aged man in good health and CMV-seronegative.

The V gene is TRBV19, the J gene TRBJ1-6, with a possible D match to TRBD1 (6 bases). Deletions cut 3 bases from V and 8 bases from J, with 11 bases between. The CDR3 is 14 amino acids. The germline V gene encodes CDR1 LNHDA and CDR2 SQIVND (reference sequence). The CDR3 DNA sequence: TGTGCCAGTAGTATTACAGGGCAGTATTCACCCCTCCACTTT. This sequence encodes CASSITGQYSPLHF. Looking up the rest from reference TRBV19 and TRBJ1-6 gives the full variable domain: DGGITQSPKYLFRKEGQNVTLSCEQNLNHDAMYWYRQDPGQGLRLIYYSQIVNDFQKGDIAEGYSVSREKKESFPLTVTSAQKNPTAFYLCASSITGQYSPLHFGNGTRLTVT.

This clone has a handful of counts. The CDR3 here is CASSQETSLGQGKTFF. The CDR3 bases are TGCGCCAGCAGCCAAGAAACGAGCCTGGGACAGGGGAAAACTTTCTTT. This chain uses TRBV4-1 with TRBJ1-1; 10 bases map to TRBD1. This CDR3 comprises 16 residues. V trimming: 0 bases; J trimming: 12 bases; junction bases outside the gene matches: 13. From germline, CDR1 is MGHRA and CDR2 YSYEKL.

The CDR3 protein is CASSVGGRETQYF. CDR3 DNA: TGTGCCAGTAGTGTAGGGGGCCGGGAGACCCAGTACTTC. The rearrangement joins TRBV19 to TRBJ2-5; 7 bases map to TRBD1. CDR3 length: 13 amino acids. CDR1 and CDR2 (germline): LNHDA, SQIVND (reference sequence). Losses at the gene ends were 5 bases for V and 5 bases for J; bases not matched to a gene: 5.

The chain couples TRBV9 to TRBJ2-7; 7 bases align to TRBD2. Germline lookup yields CDR1 SGDLS and CDR2 YYNGEE. V trimming: 0 bases; J trimming: 5 bases; junction bases outside the gene matches: 5. The CDR3 runs to 14 residues. The DNA of the CDR3 is TGTGCCAGCAGCGTAGGCGGGAGTACCCACGAGCAGTACTTC. This gives the protein CASSVGGSTHEQYF.

The gene calls are TRBV5-1 and TRBJ2-7, with 7 bases identical to TRBD2. Losses at the gene ends were 5 bases for V and 3 bases for J; bases not matched to a gene: 5. The CDR3 is made up of 13 amino acids. Looked up from germline, CDR1 is SGHRS and CDR2 is YFSETQ. Written as DNA, the CDR3 is TGCGCCAGCAGGACTAGCTCATTCTACGAGCAGTACTTC. Its protein is CASRTSSFYEQYF.

The count of this clone is one. J is TRBJ1-1 and V is TRBV20-1; unclear D gene. The germline CDR1 and CDR2 sequences are DFQATT and SNEGSKA (reference sequence). The CDR3 is made up of 11 amino acids. The ends were cut back, 4 bases at V and 10 bases at J, with 13 bases in the middle. CDR3 sequence reads: CSATPTIGAFF. The CDR3 DNA is TGCAGTGCTACCCCCACCATCGGAGCTTTCTTT.

This chain joins TRBV28 and TRBJ1-1, with D unresolved. In germline, CDR1 is MDHEN, CDR2 SYDVKM. The V gene lost 6 bases and the J gene lost 1 base, with 12 bases spanning the gap. The CDR3 is 14 residues long. In DNA, the CDR3 is TGTGCCAGCAGGTTGTTTGCGAAGAACACTGAAGCTTTCTTT. As protein: CASRLFAKNTEAFF.

The V gene is TRBV7-2, the J gene TRBJ2-4, with 8 bases that match TRBD1. With 5 bases clipped from V and 9 bases from J, the junction kept 6 bases outside the gene matches. The CDR3 runs to 13 residues. The V gene's germline CDR1 is SGHTA and CDR2 FQGNSA. The CDR3 nucleotides read TGTGCCAGCAGCCAGGACAGGGTGGGCATTCAGTACTTC. Amino acid sequence: CASSQDRVGIQYF. The whole variable domain, filled in from reference TRBV7-2 and TRBJ2-4, reads GAGVSQSPSNKVTEKGKDVELRCDPISGHTALYWYRQSLGQGLEFLIYFQGNSAPDKSGLPSDRFSAERTGGSVSTLTIQRTQQEDSAVYLCASSQDRVGIQYFGAGTRLSVL.

The V call is TRBV18, the J call TRBJ2-3; 7 bases are shared with TRBD1. J was trimmed by 0 bases and V by 2 bases; bases with no gene match: 2. The germline gives CDR1 KGHSH, CDR2 LQKENI. This CDR3 has 15 amino acids. The CDR3 DNA reads as TGTGCCAGCTCACCAGGGACAGATAGCACAGATACGCAGTATTTT. Its protein product is CASSPGTDSTDTQYF.

V usage is TRBV7-2 and J usage is TRBJ2-7; 14 bases are shared with TRBD2. CDR3 length: 15 amino acids. Unmatched junction bases numbered 4, after V lost 5 bases and J lost 4 bases. CDR1 and CDR2 from the germline V gene are SGHTA and FQGNSA. The CDR3 coding sequence is TGTGCCAGCAGCCCGGGACTAGCGGGAGAGTACGAGCAGTACTTC. This encodes CASSPGLAGEYEQYF. Complete variable domain (other parts from reference TRBV7-2 and TRBJ2-7): GAGVSQSPSNKVTEKGKDVELRCDPISGHTALYWYRQSLGQGLEFLIYFQGNSAPDKSGLPSDRFSAERTGGSVSTLTIQRTQQEDSAVYLCASSPGLAGEYEQYFGPGTRLTVT.

J is TRBJ2-2 and V is TRBV9, with TRBD1 matching 7 bases. The CDR3 has 17 amino acids. From germline, CDR1 is SGDLS and CDR2 YYNGEE. V trimming: 5 bases; J trimming: 0 bases; junction bases outside the gene matches: 10. This CDR3 reads CASSVQGSQANTGELFF. DNA of the CDR3: TGTGCCAGCAGTGTACAGGGGAGTCAAGCGAACACCGGGGAGCTGTTTTTT.

The chain links TRBV5-6 to TRBJ1-2; no reliable D call. The CDR3 sequence is 15 residues long. The V gene's germline CDR1 is SGHDT and CDR2 YYEEEE. Trimming left V 0 bases short and J 2 bases short, with 11 bases between. CDR3 coding DNA: TGTGCCAGCAGCTTGGGCCGAAGAGGGAACTATGGCTACACCTTC. Its translation is CASSLGRRGNYGYTF.

This clone has only a few counts. The chain recombines TRBV5-8 with TRBJ1-2; 7 bases agree with TRBD1. Germline V gene lookup returns CDR1 SGHTS and CDR2 YDEGEE. V lost 5 bases, J lost 9 bases, and 7 bases stayed unmatched. The CDR3 length is 12 residues. In DNA, the CDR3 is TGTGCCAGCAGTGGGACAGCGATTAGCTACACCTTC. Its protein product is CASSGTAISYTF.

V and J are TRBV18 and TRBJ1-4, with TRBD1 as a possible D gene (5 bases). The CDR3 is made up of 14 amino acids. V gave up 3 bases and J gave up 4 bases, with 9 bases separating them. The germline CDR1 and CDR2 sequences are KGHSH and LQKENI. In DNA form, the CDR3 reads TGTGCCAGCTCACCCAGGGTGGATAATGAAAAACTGTTTTTT. Translation: CASSPRVDNEKLFF.

The rearrangement uses TRBV5-1 and TRBJ2-7; 7 bases agree with TRBD1. The J segment lost 2 bases and the V segment lost 2 bases, leaving 13 bases of the junction unmatched. This CDR3 contains 17 residues. Germline CDR1 and CDR2: SGHRS and YFSETQ. The CDR3: CASSFGTPQGDPYEQYF. The CDR3, as DNA: TGCGCCAGCAGCTTCGGGACCCCCCAGGGGGATCCCTACGAGCAGTACTTC.

This clone was seen only a few times. This may stem from a read error, because a much larger clone lies one nucleotide away. The sample carries other DNA sequences with the same CDR3. The chain is built from TRBV5-4 and TRBJ2-3, with D possibly matching TRBD2 (6 bases). Trimming shortened V by 4 bases and J by 2 bases, and 20 bases separated the two germline ends. Germline V gene data show CDR1 as SGHNT and CDR2 as YYREEE (reference sequence). CDR3 size: 17 residues. Here the CDR3 DNA reads TGTGCCAGCAGCCAAGGAGGGAGTCGCCGGTTCACAGATACGCAGTATTTT. Its translation: CASSQGGSRRFTDTQYF.

V and J are TRBV5-1 and TRBJ2-7; 12 bases map to TRBD2. The CDR3 is made up of 16 amino acids. CDR1 and CDR2 from the germline V gene are SGHRS and YFSETQ. Losses at the gene ends were 4 bases for V and 0 bases for J; bases not matched to a gene: 5. CDR3 amino acids: CASSVQGLAGSYEQYF. CDR3 sequence (DNA): TGCGCCAGCAGCGTCCAGGGACTAGCGGGCTCCTACGAGCAGTACTTC.

This chain connects TRBV28 to TRBJ2-7; D is possibly TRBD1 (6 bases). Germline V lookup: CDR1 MDHEN, CDR2 SYDVKM. V was shortened by 5 bases and J by 5 bases, with 16 bases between the two germline ends. The CDR3 covers 14 residues. The CDR3 loop is CASSPGTKHHEQYF. The CDR3 coding sequence is TGTGCCAGCAGTCCTGGGACAAAACATCACGAGCAGTACTTC.

This chain uses TRBV6-5 with TRBJ1-5; unclear D gene. Looked up from germline, CDR1 is MNHEY and CDR2 is SVGAGI. The CDR3 spans 13 residues. Trimming shortened V by 5 bases and J by 6 bases, and 11 bases separated the two germline ends. The CDR3 reads CASSLTTGQPQHF. The CDR3 nucleotides read TGTGCCAGCAGTCTTACTACCGGTCAGCCCCAGCATTTT.

The chain uses TRBV5-1 and TRBJ1-2; D is undetermined. V was cut by 0 bases and J by 1 base, with 10 bases left in between. The CDR3 spans 15 residues. In germline, CDR1 is SGHRS, CDR2 YFSETQ. The CDR3 bases are TGCGCCAGCAGCTTGGCGGGAAACCTTAACTATGGCTACACCTTC. Amino acids: CASSLAGNLNYGYTF.

This chain uses TRBV7-8 with TRBJ1-1, with D maybe TRBD1 (6 bases). The germline V gene encodes CDR1 SGHVS and CDR2 FQNEAQ. Trimming cost V 5 bases and J 1 base, with 26 bases left between them. This CDR3 spans 19 amino acids. The CDR3 DNA reads as TGTGCCAGCAGCCTCGGCGGGGGGGCAGTTCTAAAGCAGAACACTGAAGCTTTCTTT. This gives the protein CASSLGGGAVLKQNTEAFF.

Here the CDR3 DNA reads TGTGCCAGCAGCCAAGAAAGGCCGCTAGCGGGAGGGCAAGAGACCCAGTACTTC. Translated: CASSQERPLAGGQETQYF. The rearrangement links TRBV4-2 to TRBJ2-5; 12 nucleotides align to TRBD2. Germline CDR1 is LGHNA and CDR2 is YNFKEQ. This CDR3 has 18 residues. Unmatched junction bases numbered 7, after V lost 0 bases and J lost 2 bases.

The chain has TRBV7-2 and TRBJ2-3; 8 bases agree with TRBD2. J lost 4 bases, V lost 5 bases, and 11 bases had no gene match. This CDR3 spans 16 amino acids. In germline, CDR1 is SGHTA, CDR2 FQGNSA. CDR3 amino acids: CASSQGTGGGADTQYF. CDR3 DNA: TGTGCCAGCAGCCAAGGGACCGGGGGGGGAGCAGATACGCAGTATTTT.

The rearrangement links TRBV6-5 to TRBJ1-2; 10 bases align to TRBD1. From germline, CDR1 is MNHEY and CDR2 SVGAGI. This CDR3 has 15 residues. The junction had 8 bases not matched to a gene; V was cut back by 2 bases and J by 8 bases. CDR3 region: CASSYKTGGADGYTF. For the CDR3, the DNA is TGTGCCAGCAGTTACAAGACAGGGGGCGCGGACGGCTACACCTTC.

The chain carries TRBV7-8 and TRBJ2-5, with 7 bases that match TRBD2. CDR1 is SGHVS and CDR2 is FQNEAQ in the germline V gene. J gave up 4 bases and V 5 bases, and 13 bases lay outside the gene matches. The CDR3 is 16 amino acids. The CDR3 DNA follows: TGTGCCAGCAGCCCGCCGAAAGCGGGGTGGATAGAGACCCAGTACTTC. Protein product: CASSPPKAGWIETQYF.

The V gene is TRBV4-2, the J gene TRBJ2-3; 8 nucleotides agree with TRBD2. The germline CDR1 and CDR2 sequences are LGHNA and YNFKEQ. Unmatched junction bases numbered 7, after V lost 7 bases and J lost 4 bases. This CDR3 comprises 14 residues. The CDR3 bases are TGTGCCAGCACCCTCAGCGGGAGCGCAGATACGCAGTATTTT. Encoded protein: CASTLSGSADTQYF.